A selection of T cell receptor beta chains follows, all from one sample in a study of blood T cell repertoires in COVID-19. The data were produced by immunoSEQ multiplex PCR, yet TCRdb's version contains in-frame clones alone and is incomplete. The sample yields 120,000 to 150,000 clones, about 89% seen once. What was sequenced was peripheral blood. The receptors were gathered from a man aged 50 or older who had recovered from COVID-19. CDR3s leave out the opening cysteine and the closing phenylalanine or tryptophan.

v_call	j_call	cdr3_aa
TRBV10-3	TRBJ2-7	AINVRRDRESEQY
TRBV3-1/TRBV3-2	TRBJ2-5	ASSQRTSGAETQY
TRBV25-1	TRBJ1-2	ASSESLSAYGYT
TRBV10-2	TRBJ2-5	ASTGTGGEQETQY
TRBV3-1/TRBV3-2	TRBJ2-7	ASSQAPGGAGEQY
TRBV6-6	TRBJ1-6	ASSYEDSPLH
TRBV7-8	TRBJ1-1	ASSSPPDTANTEAF
TRBV6-1	TRBJ2-2	ASSEGGGAAPRELF
TRBV7-4	TRBJ2-7	ASSPVKRDRAYEQY
TRBV15	TRBJ2-1	ATSRDRLAGTYNEQF
TRBV3-1/TRBV3-2	TRBJ2-1	ASSQGLAGGRSSYNEQF
TRBV6-5	TRBJ1-1	ASSYSGGANTEAF
TRBV7-8	TRBJ2-7	ASRPRSGYPYEQY
TRBV2	TRBJ1-5	ASSNRGQRESY
TRBV6-5	TRBJ1-1	ASMLQGVAEAF
TRBV19	TRBJ1-5	ASSIEGFRPQH
TRBV4-1	TRBJ2-7	ASSQAGLAPYEQY
TRBV7-8	TRBJ1-2	ASSPRTVNYGYT
TRBV11-3	TRBJ2-3	ASSQGQGGITDTQY
TRBV4-3	TRBJ2-2	ASSRGQGSGGGELF
TRBV18	TRBJ2-7	ASSPSGMAGSYEQY
TRBV10-3	TRBJ2-5	AISPLGGDETQY
TRBV5-4	TRBJ1-3	ASRADGSSGNTIY
TRBV29-1	TRBJ2-1	SVEKPGGRRNEQF
TRBV15	TRBJ2-1	ATSDLLAGVPQPNEQF
TRBV6-1	TRBJ2-5	ASSEELGGRETQY
TRBV9	TRBJ2-1	ASSVATGRSYNEQF
TRBV11-2	TRBJ2-4	ASSPPPLAGLGNIQY
TRBV19	TRBJ1-2	ASYDRTGRNGYT
TRBV5-1	TRBJ2-5	ASSFSPSGGAGDQETQY
TRBV11-2	TRBJ1-4	ASSLVSGMEKLF
TRBV4-1	TRBJ1-1	ASSQWIRGAYLPEAF
TRBV19	TRBJ1-1	ASHPGQVMDTEAF
TRBV19	TRBJ1-2	ASMTGSKGLGYT
TRBV10-3	TRBJ1-2	AISESRGYGGYGYT
TRBV19	TRBJ1-1	ASSLRTGGNTEAF
TRBV5-1	TRBJ2-7	ASSLVDRGYEQY
TRBV5-1	TRBJ2-6	ASTGGTGLSGANVLT
TRBV4-2	TRBJ1-4	ASSQEGAGEEKLF
TRBV5-1	TRBJ2-7	ASSPGQGTTYEQY
TRBV2	TRBJ2-3	ASSRPGQRGTDTQY
TRBV12-5	TRBJ2-7	ASGYHLGQGPGEQY
TRBV4-2	TRBJ2-2	ASSQEGQAYTGELF
TRBV4-3	TRBJ1-5	ASSQGRQGNQPQH
TRBV12-3/TRBV12-4	TRBJ1-2	ASRPRGGRGYT
TRBV5-4	TRBJ2-7	ASSASGQGLLNEQY
TRBV9	TRBJ2-1	ASSVGLGQGYNEQF
TRBV7-2	TRBJ2-7	ASSLALDRGYHEQY
TRBV5-1	TRBJ2-1	ASSPSMLASENEQF
TRBV10-2	TRBJ2-3	ASSESSSGGGVQY
TRBV4-1	TRBJ2-7	ASSHTGSSSSYEQY
TRBV19	TRBJ2-7	ASSKGSGGFGSYEQY
TRBV7-2	TRBJ2-3	ASSLSPGRTDTQY
TRBV11-2	TRBJ2-1	ASSFLGSGVYNEQF
TRBV6-5	TRBJ2-5	ASRATGLETQY
TRBV19	TRBJ2-7	ASSIRGRIYEQY
TRBV5-4	TRBJ2-5	ASSLGHRETQY
TRBV5-5	TRBJ1-4	ASSLGRVGANEKLF
TRBV19	TRBJ2-1	ASSIPREEQF